Below are 16 T cell receptor beta chains sequenced from a single sample in a study of molecular identifiers for immune sequencing clone quantification. TCRdb fed the PCR reads into MiXCR, producing one record per CDR3 protein. The table has approximately 41,000 distinct CDR3 sequences, about 19% seen once. The sequenced sample consisted of naive CD8+ T cells from blood, with Jurkat cell RNA spiked in. Noted subset: FACS-sorted CD8+CD4-CCR7+CD45RA+ naive T cells. These TCRs come from a human donor in good health. Some libraries in this study had Jurkat cell RNA spiked in.

This clonotype was seen repeatedly, ten times or more. V usage is TRBV7-8 and J usage is TRBJ2-7, with 9 bases identical to TRBD2. CDR1 SGHVS and CDR2 FQNEAQ come from the germline V gene. The CDR3 runs 15 residues. The J segment lost 0 bases and the V segment lost 4 bases, leaving 4 bases of the junction unmatched. CDR3 coding DNA: TGTGCCAGCAGCTCCGGAGCGGGGGGCTCCTACGAGCAGTACTTC. Encoded protein: CASSSGAGGSYEQYF. Drawing the rest from reference TRBV7-8 and TRBJ2-7, the complete variable domain is GAGVSQSPRYKVAKRGQDVALRCDPISGHVSLFWYQQALGQGPEFLTYFQNEAQLDKSGLPSDRFFAERPEGSVSTLKIQRTQQEDSAVYLCASSSGAGGSYEQYFGPGTRLTVT.

Of note for this clonotype: This clone may be a read error of a much larger clone one base away. The V and J genes are TRBV2 and TRBJ2-2; D gene ambiguous. CDR3 length: 16 residues. Germline CDR1 reads SNHLY; CDR2 reads FYNNEI. The DNA of the CDR3 is TGTGCCGGCAGCGAAGCAGAGCCAAGGTTCACCGGGGAGCTGTTTTTT. Its protein product is CAGSEAEPRFTGELFF.

Worth noting for this clonotype: This could be a read error, since a much larger clone is one nucleotide away. The chain has TRBV4-3 and TRBJ2-7; the D gene is possibly TRBD2 (6 bases). The germline gives CDR1 LGHNA, CDR2 YSLEER. The CDR3 consists of 14 residues. Here the CDR3 reads CASSHRSGQYGQYF. The CDR3 DNA reads TGCGCCAGCAGCCATCGGAGCGGGCAGTACGGGCAGTACTTC.

The sample holds many counts of this clonotype. The gene calls are TRBV30 and TRBJ2-5, with D possibly being TRBD1 or TRBD2 (5 bases each). V gave up 8 bases and J gave up 4 bases, with 11 bases separating them. CDR3 length equals 11 residues. Germline V gene data show CDR1 as GTSNPN and CDR2 as SVGIG (reference sequence). The CDR3 DNA reads as TGTGCCGAGGGGTCGGGAGAGACCCAGTACTTC. Encoded protein: CAEGSGETQYF.

This clonotype was observed at least ten times. The chain couples TRBV7-6 to TRBJ2-7, with no clear D. Germline-derived CDR1 and CDR2 are SGHVS and FNYEAQ. Deletions cut 6 bases from V and 0 bases from J, with 12 bases between. The CDR3 sequence is 14 residues long. In DNA form, the CDR3 reads TGTGCCAGCAGACCGACTCCAAGCTCCTACGAGCAGTACTTC. Translated: CASRPTPSSYEQYF.

This clonotype was recorded at least ten times. CDR3 sequence: CSARGPGLAGVDEQFF. Here the CDR3 DNA reads TGCAGTGCTAGAGGCCCCGGGCTAGCGGGAGTAGATGAGCAGTTCTTC. The chain is built from TRBV20-1 and TRBJ2-1; 10 nucleotides agree with TRBD2. With 1 base clipped from V and 8 bases from J, the junction kept 11 bases outside the gene matches. CDR3 size: 16 residues. The germline V gene encodes CDR1 DFQATT and CDR2 SNEGSKA (reference sequence).

This clonotype came up many times. The rearrangement joins TRBV5-4 to TRBJ2-7; 7 nucleotides match TRBD1. Trimming removed 4 bases from V and 6 bases from J; junction bases left unmatched: 13. The CDR3 sequence is 15 residues long. Per germline, CDR1 SGHNT and CDR2 YYREEE (reference sequence). The CDR3 DNA sequence: TGTGCCAGCAGCCCGTATTTGGGGGACAGTGTCGAGCAGTACTTC. This sequence encodes CASSPYLGDSVEQYF. The full variable domain, rest sourced from reference TRBV5-4 and TRBJ2-7, is ETGVTQSPTHLIKTRGQQVTLRCSSQSGHNTVSWYQQALGQGPQFIFQYYREEENGRGNFPPRFSGLQFPNYSSELNVNALELDDSALYLCASSPYLGDSVEQYFGPGTRLTVT.

Worth noting for this clonotype: Sequence at one end of the junction differs from germline and may be a read error. V and J are TRBV13 and TRBJ1-2, with D tentatively TRBD1 (6 bases). The CDR3 is 14 residues long. CDR1 is PRHDT, CDR2 FYEKMQ, per germline (reference sequence). CDR3 in DNA: TGTGCCAGCAGCGTAGGAGACAGGCCTTACGGCTACACCTTC. This codes for CASSVGDRPYGYTF. Variable domain in full (rest from reference TRBV13 and TRBJ1-2): AAGVIQSPRHLIKEKRETATLKCYPIPRHDTVYWYQQGPGQDPQFLISFYEKMQSDKGSIPDRFSAQQFSDYHSELNMSSLELGDSALYFCASSVGDRPYGYTFGSGTRLTVV.

This clonotype was recorded many times. The J gene is TRBJ1-1, the V gene TRBV29-1, with D perhaps matching TRBD1 (5 bases). This CDR3 has 12 residues. Germline lookup yields CDR1 SQVTM and CDR2 ANQGSEA. V was trimmed by 4 bases and J by 4 bases, leaving 10 bases between them. The CDR3 nucleotides read TGCAGCGTTGTGGGGGGAAGCACTGAAGCTTTCTTT. Translating gives CSVVGGSTEAFF.

This clonotype has a count of ten or more. The chain uses TRBV7-9 and TRBJ2-2; TRBD1 matches at 8 bases. The junction had 9 bases not matched to a gene; V was cut back by 5 bases and J by 4 bases. The CDR3 extends over 16 amino acids. The germline V gene has CDR1 SEHNR and CDR2 FQNEAQ (reference sequence). CDR3 sequence (DNA): TGTGCCAGCAGCCCAATGGGACAGGTTCGCACCGGGGAGCTGTTTTTT. Translation: CASSPMGQVRTGELFF.

The chain has TRBV28 and TRBJ2-7; TRBD2 matches at 9 bases. With 4 bases clipped from V and 4 bases from J, the junction kept 17 bases outside the gene matches. This CDR3 spans 18 amino acids. Germline V gene data show CDR1 as MDHEN and CDR2 as SYDVKM. DNA for the CDR3: TGTGCCAGCAGTTCGTCGATCCTCGCGGGAGGGCCTAGTTACGAGCAGTACTTC. Translation: CASSSSILAGGPSYEQYF.

This clonotype was counted only a few times. This may stem from a read error, because a much larger clone lies one nucleotide away. The CDR3 DNA reads TGTGCCAGCAGCTTAGTTGCGGGGGGACCCAATGGGCAGTTCTTC. Its protein is CASSLVAGGPNGQFF. The chain links TRBV7-2 to TRBJ2-1, with 8 nucleotides matching TRBD2. Germline loops: CDR1 SGHTA, CDR2 FQGNSA. The CDR3 consists of 15 residues.

This clonotype was detected only a few times. The chain uses TRBV12-5 and TRBJ2-3; 9 nucleotides agree with TRBD2. V gave up 7 bases and J gave up 5 bases; unmatched junction bases: 10. This CDR3 is 15 amino acids long. Germline values: CDR1 LGHNT, CDR2 FRNRAP. CDR3 protein: CASASGITTGDTQYF. DNA of the CDR3: TGTGCTAGTGCTAGCGGGATTACGACGGGAGATACGCAGTATTTT.

CDR3 loop: CASSFSGPPYEQYF. CDR3 nucleotide sequence: TGTGCCAGCAGTTTCTCCGGGCCCCCCTACGAGCAGTACTTC. The chain links TRBV27 to TRBJ2-7; D ambiguous. The V gene lost 3 bases and the J gene lost 2 bases, with 11 bases spanning the gap. This CDR3 has 14 residues. Germline-derived CDR1 and CDR2 are MNHEY and SMNVEV (reference sequence).

This clonotype appeared many times. This chain connects TRBV6-5 to TRBJ2-6; D remains unclear. The CDR3 length is 18 residues. CDR1 is MNHEY, CDR2 SVGAGI, per germline. V was clipped by 3 bases and J by 1 base, with 16 bases between them. The CDR3, as DNA: TGTGCCAGCAGTTATTCGGTCGCAGGCGCATCTGGGGCCAACGTCCTGACTTTC. Its protein product is CASSYSVAGASGANVLTF.

Many counts were recorded for this clonotype. The chain joins TRBV27 to TRBJ2-7; tentative D call: TRBD2 (6 bases). The germline V gene has CDR1 MNHEY and CDR2 SMNVEV (reference sequence). This CDR3 is 14 amino acids long. Between the trimmed V and J ends, which lost 6 bases and 3 bases, there was a span of 15 bases. In DNA form, the CDR3 reads TGTGCCAGCAGATATACGGCGGGGCACTACGAGCAGTACTTC. It translates to CASRYTAGHYEQYF.